This T cell receptor (beta chain) stems from a study of blood T cell repertoires in COVID-19. Trimming removed 4 bases from V and 0 bases from J; junction bases left unmatched: 11. The CDR3 contains 19 residues. Only in-frame clones appear in the TCRdb table, and some are missing; sequencing was by immunoSEQ multiplex PCR. This table holds 200,000 to 250,000 clones, approximately 90% found once. The sample consisted of peripheral blood. This receptor was identified in a man aged 30 to 39 with COVID-19, enrolled during active disease. This sequence joins TRBV5-7 and TRBJ2-1, with 12 positions matching TRBD2. TRBV5-7 is reported as an ORF; its role is uncertain. The chain's CDR3 is CASSLAGGPPRSSYNEQFF. The CDR3 nucleotides are TGTGCCAGCAGCCTAGCGGGAGGGCCACCACGTAGCTCCTACAATGAGCAGTTCTTC.